This T cell receptor beta chain is from a study of shared clonotypes between healthy human individuals. Whole-study context: Per-donor plates numbered three CD4 naive, three CD4 memory, two CD8 naive and one CD8 memory. Findings and caveats of the study: At large depth, rarefaction still showed sorted-subset sequencing to be incomplete. Naive subsets typically showed greater estimated richness than memory subsets. What limited the represented genetic and exposure-history diversity was the small number of donors.

Sequencing was performed with immunoSEQ multiplex PCR; in TCRdb, only in-frame clones are kept and a portion is missing. The sample yields about 2 million clones, around 96% seen once. As to this clone: The antigen is not known.

CD45RO-negative, CCR7-selected cells formed the naive CD8 fraction, which excluded terminally differentiated effector memory CD45RA+ cells. The CDR3 spans 14 residues. The germline V gene has CDR1 MNHNY and CDR2 SVGAGI (reference sequence). J was trimmed by 3 bases and V by 6 bases; bases with no gene match: 6. The receptor was derived from a man in his late teens or twenties in good health. Sequencing input: naive CD8+ T cells sorted from blood. The rearrangement joins TRBV6-6 to TRBJ2-7; 9 bases are a match to TRBD1. The CDR3 loop is CASRSPGQGYEQYF. The CDR3 DNA sequence: TGTGCCAGCAGATCCCCGGGACAGGGCTACGAGCAGTACTTC.